This record covers a single T cell receptor beta chain. Its antigen is as yet unknown. The data are from a study of Tregs in tolerant kidney transplant recipients. Findings and caveats of the study: Tregs expanded with activated donor B cells seemed most donor-specific.

Clones were read by immunoSEQ multiplex PCR, and TCRdb kept only the in-frame ones, dropping some. The sample yields about 64,000 clones, 95% to 98% seen once. The material sequenced was Tregs from blood, taken before the transplant. The origin of this receptor is a human donor who received a combined kidney and bone marrow transplant.

The CDR3 here is CASSHLYVRGWGSNYGYTF. CDR3 sequence (DNA): TGTGCCAGCAGCCACCTCTACGTCCGGGGTTGGGGTAGTAACTATGGCTACACCTTC. The chain has TRBV27 and TRBJ1-2, with D uncertain. The V end lost 6 bases, the J end lost 1 base, and 27 bases lay between the germline ends. Germline CDR1 reads MNHEY; CDR2 reads SMNVEV (reference sequence). The CDR3 is 19 amino acids.